The clone carrying this T cell receptor (beta chain) was detected only a few times. Its antigen is unknown. A second about 7 to 12 cycle PCR used barcoded and J-beta primers. One entry per CDR3 protein results from TCRdb running MiXCR on the 5' RACE reads. The sample shows approximately 600,000 distinct CDR3 sequences, about 54% of them seen only once. These data belong to a study of blood T cells in healthy people across ages. Researchers collected about 10 milliliters of peripheral blood from every single donor. PBMCs numbering at least 6.5 million were isolated per sample. Study results and limitations: A roughly linear fall in TCR beta diversity per million T cells was seen with increasing age.

The receptor was isolated from a man aged 55 to 69 in good health. What was sequenced was blood.

Here the CDR3 DNA reads TGCGCCAGCAGCTCGCCGGGACAGGATATCCAAGAGACCCAGTACTTC. Its translation: CASSSPGQDIQETQYF. J is TRBJ2-5 and V is TRBV5-1, with TRBD1 identical over 8 bases. The junction had 8 bases not matched to a gene; V was cut back by 3 bases and J by 1 base. CDR1 and CDR2 (germline): SGHRS, YFSETQ. CDR3 size: 16 residues. The full variable domain, completed using reference TRBV5-1 and TRBJ2-5, is KAGVTQTPRYLIKTRGQQVTLSCSPISGHRSVSWYQQTPGQGLQFLFEYFSETQRNKGNFPGRFSGRQFSNSRSEMNVSTLELGDSALYLCASSSPGQDIQETQYFGPGTRLLVL.